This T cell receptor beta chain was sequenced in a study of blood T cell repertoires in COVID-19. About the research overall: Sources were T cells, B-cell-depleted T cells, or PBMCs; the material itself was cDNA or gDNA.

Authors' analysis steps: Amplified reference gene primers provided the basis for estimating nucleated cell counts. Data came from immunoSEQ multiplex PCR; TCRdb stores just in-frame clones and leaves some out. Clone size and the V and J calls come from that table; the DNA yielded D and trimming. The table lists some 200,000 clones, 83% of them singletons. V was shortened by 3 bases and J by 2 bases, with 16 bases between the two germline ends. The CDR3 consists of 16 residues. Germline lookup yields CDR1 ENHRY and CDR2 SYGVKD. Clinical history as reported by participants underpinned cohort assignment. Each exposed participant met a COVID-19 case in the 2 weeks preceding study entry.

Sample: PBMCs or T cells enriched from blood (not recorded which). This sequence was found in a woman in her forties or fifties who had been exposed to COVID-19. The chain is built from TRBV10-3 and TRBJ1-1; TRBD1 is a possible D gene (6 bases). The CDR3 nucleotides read TGTGCCATCAGTGACCCGCGGGCAGGGGCCAACACTGAAGCTTTCTTT. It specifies CAISDPRAGANTEAFF.